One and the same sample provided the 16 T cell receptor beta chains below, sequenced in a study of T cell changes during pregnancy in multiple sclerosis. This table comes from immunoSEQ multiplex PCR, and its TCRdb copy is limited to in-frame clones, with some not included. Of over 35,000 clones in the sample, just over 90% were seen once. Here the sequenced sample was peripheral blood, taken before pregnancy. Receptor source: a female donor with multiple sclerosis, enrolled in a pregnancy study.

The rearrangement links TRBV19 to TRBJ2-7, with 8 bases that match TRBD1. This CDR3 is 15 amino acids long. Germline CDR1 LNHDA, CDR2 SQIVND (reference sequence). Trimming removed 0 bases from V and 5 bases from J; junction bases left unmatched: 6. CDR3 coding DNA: TGTGCCAGTAGTATAGATGCTGACAGGGGCAACGAGCAGTACTTC. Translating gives CASSIDADRGNEQYF.

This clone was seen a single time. CDR3 sequence reads: CASSRRTGGPGELFF. For the CDR3, the DNA is TGTGCCAGCAGCCGACGGACAGGGGGCCCCGGGGAGCTGTTTTTT. V is TRBV7-2 and J is TRBJ2-2, with 11 bases matching TRBD1. The CDR3 is 15 amino acids. CDR1 and CDR2 (germline): SGHTA, FQGNSA. V was pared by 5 bases and J by 6 bases, with 5 bases of the junction left unmatched.

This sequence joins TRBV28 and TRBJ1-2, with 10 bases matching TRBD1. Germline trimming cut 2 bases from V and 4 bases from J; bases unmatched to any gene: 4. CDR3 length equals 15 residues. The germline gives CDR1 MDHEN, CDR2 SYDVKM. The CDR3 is CASSLPGQGIYGYTF. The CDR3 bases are TGTGCCAGCAGTTTACCGGGACAGGGGATCTATGGCTACACCTTC.

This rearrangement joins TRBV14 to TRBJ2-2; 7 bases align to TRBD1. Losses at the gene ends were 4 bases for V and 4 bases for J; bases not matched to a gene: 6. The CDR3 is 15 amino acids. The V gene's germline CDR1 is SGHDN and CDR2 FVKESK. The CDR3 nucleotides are TGTGCCAGCAGCCCACGACAGGGTGGCACCGGGGAGCTGTTTTTT. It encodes CASSPRQGGTGELFF.

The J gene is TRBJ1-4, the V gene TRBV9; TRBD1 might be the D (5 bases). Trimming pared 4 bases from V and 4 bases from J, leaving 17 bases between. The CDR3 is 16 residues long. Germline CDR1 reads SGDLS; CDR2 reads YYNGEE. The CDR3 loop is CASSPTATVNNEKLFF. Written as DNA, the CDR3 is TGTGCCAGCAGCCCCACAGCGACAGTGAATAATGAAAAACTGTTTTTT.

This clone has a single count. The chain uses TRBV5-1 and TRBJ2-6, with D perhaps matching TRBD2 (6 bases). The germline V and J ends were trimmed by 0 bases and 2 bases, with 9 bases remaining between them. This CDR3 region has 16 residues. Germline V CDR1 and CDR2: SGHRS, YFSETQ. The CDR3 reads CASSLAGGTGANVLTF. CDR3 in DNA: TGCGCCAGCAGCTTGGCCGGGGGAACTGGGGCCAACGTCCTGACTTTC.

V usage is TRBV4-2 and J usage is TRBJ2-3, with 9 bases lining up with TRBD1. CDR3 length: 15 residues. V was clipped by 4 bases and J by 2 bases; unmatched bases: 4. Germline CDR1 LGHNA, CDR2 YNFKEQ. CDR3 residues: CASSPGQGDTDTQYF. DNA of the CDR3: TGTGCCAGCAGCCCGGGACAGGGAGACACAGATACGCAGTATTTT.

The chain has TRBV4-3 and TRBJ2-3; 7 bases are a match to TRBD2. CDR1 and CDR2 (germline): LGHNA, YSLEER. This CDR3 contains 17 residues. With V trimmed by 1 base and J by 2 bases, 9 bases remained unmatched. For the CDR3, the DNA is TGCGCCAGCAGCCAAGGCAGCGGCGGGAGAGACACAGATACGCAGTATTTT. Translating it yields CASSQGSGGRDTDTQYF.

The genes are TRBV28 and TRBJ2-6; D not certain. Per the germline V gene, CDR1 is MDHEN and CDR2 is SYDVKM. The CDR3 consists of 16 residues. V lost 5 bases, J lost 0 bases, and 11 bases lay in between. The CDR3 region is CASSPLGYSGANVLTF. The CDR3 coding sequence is TGTGCCAGCAGTCCTCTAGGTTACTCTGGGGCCAACGTCCTGACTTTC. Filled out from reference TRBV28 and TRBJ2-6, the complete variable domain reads DVKVTQSSRYLVKRTGEKVFLECVQDMDHENMFWYRQDPGLGLRLIYFSYDVKMKEKGDIPEGYSVSREKKERFSLILESASTNQTSMYLCASSPLGYSGANVLTFGAGSRLTVL.

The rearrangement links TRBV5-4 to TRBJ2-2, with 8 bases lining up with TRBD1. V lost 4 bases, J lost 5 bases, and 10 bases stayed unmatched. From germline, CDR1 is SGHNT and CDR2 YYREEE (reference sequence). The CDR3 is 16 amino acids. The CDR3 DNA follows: TGTGCCAGCAGCCGATCCCAGGGGGCTGGGACCGGGGAGCTGTTTTTT. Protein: CASSRSQGAGTGELFF.

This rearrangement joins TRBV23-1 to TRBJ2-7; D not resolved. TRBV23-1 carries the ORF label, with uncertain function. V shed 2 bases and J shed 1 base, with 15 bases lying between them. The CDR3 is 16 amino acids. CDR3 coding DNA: TGCGCCAGCAGTCAAGATAAGGCTGAGGAATCCTACGAGCAGTACTTC. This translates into CASSQDKAEESYEQYF.

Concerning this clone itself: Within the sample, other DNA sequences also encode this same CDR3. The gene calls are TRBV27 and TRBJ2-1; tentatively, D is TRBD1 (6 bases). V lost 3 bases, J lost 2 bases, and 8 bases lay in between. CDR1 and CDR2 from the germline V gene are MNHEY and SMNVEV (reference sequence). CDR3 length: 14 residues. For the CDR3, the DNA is TGTGCCAGCAGTTTGCAGGGGCCCTACAATGAGCAGTTCTTC. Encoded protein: CASSLQGPYNEQFF.

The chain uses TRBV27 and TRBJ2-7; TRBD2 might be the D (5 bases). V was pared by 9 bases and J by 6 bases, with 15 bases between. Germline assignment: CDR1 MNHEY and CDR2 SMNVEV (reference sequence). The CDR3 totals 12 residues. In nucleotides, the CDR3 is TGTGCCAGTACGGACCCGGGGAGCGAGCAGTACTTC. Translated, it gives CASTDPGSEQYF.

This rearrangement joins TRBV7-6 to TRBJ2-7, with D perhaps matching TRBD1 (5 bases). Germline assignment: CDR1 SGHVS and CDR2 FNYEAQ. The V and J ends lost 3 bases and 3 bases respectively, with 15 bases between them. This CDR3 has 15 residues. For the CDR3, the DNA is TGTGCCAGCAGCTTTCGTGTAGGGGAAAACTACGAGCAGTACTTC. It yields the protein CASSFRVGENYEQYF.

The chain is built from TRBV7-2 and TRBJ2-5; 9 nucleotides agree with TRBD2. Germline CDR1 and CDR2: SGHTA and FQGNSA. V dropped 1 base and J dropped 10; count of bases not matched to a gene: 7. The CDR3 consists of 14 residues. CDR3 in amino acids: CASSLVGGGGDQYF. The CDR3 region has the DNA TGTGCCAGCAGCTTAGTGGGCGGGGGGGGCGACCAGTACTTC.

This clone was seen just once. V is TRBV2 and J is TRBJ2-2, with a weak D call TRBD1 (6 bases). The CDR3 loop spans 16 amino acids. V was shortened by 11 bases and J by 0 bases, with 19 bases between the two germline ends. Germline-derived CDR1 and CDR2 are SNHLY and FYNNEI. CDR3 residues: CAATDTGYPNTGELFF. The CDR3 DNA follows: TGTGCCGCCACGGATACAGGGTACCCGAACACCGGGGAGCTGTTTTTT.